The sequence of this TCR beta chain was determined in a study of T cell changes during pregnancy in multiple sclerosis. Clones were sequenced by immunoSEQ multiplex PCR, and TCRdb holds only the in-frame ones, with some missing. The table lists about 79,000 clones, 80% to 95% of them singletons. Per the germline V gene, CDR1 is SGHRS and CDR2 is YFSETQ. This CDR3 contains 14 residues. Trimming took off 4 bases at V and 1 base at J, with 10 bases between the two ends. The starting material was CD4+ T cells from peripheral blood mononuclear cells, obtained in the second trimester of pregnancy. This chain links TRBV5-1 with TRBJ2-3; possibly TRBD2 for D (6 bases). The TCR sequence derives from a female donor with multiple sclerosis, enrolled in a pregnancy study. The CDR3 protein is CASSRVAGTDTQYF. The CDR3, as DNA: TGCGCCAGCAGCCGGGTAGCGGGCACAGATACGCAGTATTTT.